This entry lists 30 T cell receptor beta chains sequenced from one sample in a study of CD8+ T cells in alopecia areata. As to treatment: oral pan-JAK inhibitor, 5-10 mg twice daily. Sequencing used cDNA as its template, made by extracting RNA and reverse transcribing it. The data were produced by immunoSEQ multiplex PCR, yet TCRdb's version contains in-frame clones alone and is incomplete. The data show around 100,000 clones, around 86% seen once. Specimen: CD8+ T cells sorted from blood, collected around week 30, from a patient treated with tofacitinib. These receptors came from a human donor with alopecia areata.

CDR3 DNA sequence: TGTGCCATCAGTGAACTCGTTGACAGAGCTGAAGCTTTCTTT. Its protein is CAISELVDRAEAFF. This chain joins TRBV10-3 and TRBJ1-1, with a tentative D call TRBD1 (5 bases). The V gene lost 3 bases and the J gene lost 6 bases, with 14 bases spanning the gap. The CDR3 totals 14 residues. Germline V CDR1 and CDR2: ENHRY, SYGVKD.

The rearrangement uses TRBV29-1 and TRBJ2-1; D gene unclear. The CDR3 contains 15 residues. The V gene lost 3 bases and the J gene lost 0 bases, with 12 bases spanning the gap. CDR1 is SQVTM, CDR2 ANQGSEA, per germline. The DNA of the CDR3 is TGCAGCGTTGAGAAGGTACAAAGCTCCTACAATGAGCAGTTCTTC. This gives the protein CSVEKVQSSYNEQFF.

The chain joins TRBV23-1 to TRBJ1-5, with 7 bases aligning to TRBD1. TRBV23-1 is placed among ORFs of uncertain function. Unmatched junction bases numbered 19, after V lost 2 bases and J lost 0 bases. This CDR3 is 21 amino acids long. CDR3 nucleotides: TGCGCCAGCAGTCAAGAAGAGTCGAAAGGGACAGCGGTATATAGCAATCAGCCCCAGCATTTT. Translated: CASSQEESKGTAVYSNQPQHF.

The chain couples TRBV27 to TRBJ2-1; weak D call: TRBD2 (6 bases). CDR1 is MNHEY and CDR2 is SMNVEV in the germline V gene (reference sequence). This CDR3 region has 15 residues. V dropped 4 bases and J dropped 6 bases, with 16 bases sitting between them. The CDR3 loop reads CASSSLATRINEQFF. CDR3 nucleotide sequence: TGTGCCAGCAGTTCACTCGCGACTAGGATCAATGAGCAGTTCTTC.

V and J are TRBV7-2 and TRBJ1-2; the D is unclear. CDR1 and CDR2 from the germline V gene are SGHTA and FQGNSA. This CDR3 has 14 residues. V was shortened by 7 bases and J by 3 bases, with 15 bases between the two germline ends. CDR3 in DNA: TGTGCCAGCACTCGCATACAGAGGGACTATGGCTACACCTTC. As protein: CASTRIQRDYGYTF.

The chain uses TRBV7-9 and TRBJ1-1, with D unresolved. This CDR3 is built from 11 residues. The germline V and J ends were trimmed by 3 bases and 3 bases, with 2 bases remaining between them. Germline V gene lookup returns CDR1 SEHNR and CDR2 FQNEAQ (reference sequence). The chain's CDR3 is CASSLDTEAFF. The CDR3 DNA sequence: TGTGCCAGCAGCTTGGACACTGAAGCTTTCTTT. Supplemented by reference TRBV7-9 and TRBJ1-1, the full variable domain reads DTGVSQNPRHKITKRGQNVTFRCDPISEHNRLYWYRQTLGQGPEFLTYFQNEAQLEKSRLLSDRFSAERPKGSFSTLEIQRTEQGDSAMYLCASSLDTEAFFGQGTRLTVV.

The genes are TRBV7-2 and TRBJ2-1; possibly TRBD2 for D (6 bases). Deletions cut 1 base from V and 0 bases from J, with 13 bases between. Germline-derived CDR1 and CDR2 are SGHTA and FQGNSA. The CDR3 runs 17 residues. CDR3 sequence: CASSLVGLASSYNEQFF. Written as DNA, the CDR3 is TGTGCCAGCAGCTTAGTGGGTCTAGCGAGCTCCTACAATGAGCAGTTCTTC.

This clone was seen just once. The CDR3 protein is CASSLSMGGDYGYTF. Here the CDR3 DNA reads TGTGCCAGCAGTTTATCGATGGGGGGAGACTATGGCTACACCTTC. The genes are TRBV27 and TRBJ1-2, with D maybe TRBD1 (5 bases). The germline V gene has CDR1 MNHEY and CDR2 SMNVEV (reference sequence). The CDR3 extends over 15 amino acids. The V and J ends lost 0 bases and 3 bases respectively, with 11 bases between them.

The genes are TRBV7-6 and TRBJ1-1; 9 bases are shared with TRBD1. This CDR3 has 15 amino acids. The germline V gene encodes CDR1 SGHVS and CDR2 FNYEAQ. Trimming removed 5 bases from V and 5 bases from J; junction bases left unmatched: 9. The CDR3 spells CASSTSTGGVTEAFF. The CDR3 coding sequence is TGTGCCAGCAGCACCTCGACAGGGGGGGTTACTGAAGCTTTCTTT.

V gene TRBV30 combines with J gene TRBJ2-7; D is possibly TRBD2 (5 bases). The germline V and J ends were trimmed by 5 bases and 0 bases, with 11 bases remaining between them. The length of the CDR3 is 13 residues. CDR1 GTSNPN and CDR2 SVGIG come from the germline V gene (reference sequence). The CDR3 nucleotides are TGTGCCTGGGAATCCGGGGACTCCTACGAGCAGTACTTC. It codes for CAWESGDSYEQYF.

The V call is TRBV7-6, the J call TRBJ2-3; D unclear. This CDR3 has 16 residues. V was trimmed by 7 bases and J by 2 bases, leaving 19 bases between them. The germline V gene has CDR1 SGHVS and CDR2 FNYEAQ. Written as DNA, the CDR3 is TGTGCCAGCAACTTCCCCTTGTGGCTTTACACAGATACGCAGTATTTT. Translation: CASNFPLWLYTDTQYF.

The rearrangement links TRBV7-9 to TRBJ1-1; 9 bases are shared with TRBD1. Germline CDR1 reads SEHNR; CDR2 reads FQNEAQ (reference sequence). Losses at the gene ends were 5 bases for V and 4 bases for J; bases not matched to a gene: 11. This CDR3 contains 16 residues. CDR3 sequence reads: CASSHAQGQGGTEAFF. The CDR3 nucleotides read TGTGCCAGCAGCCACGCACAGGGACAGGGAGGCACTGAAGCTTTCTTT.

The V gene is TRBV4-1, the J gene TRBJ2-2; D is uncertain. The CDR3 extends over 12 amino acids. V gave up 4 bases and J gave up 2 bases, with 2 bases separating them. CDR1 and CDR2 from the germline V gene are MGHRA and YSYEKL. The CDR3, as DNA: TGCGCCAGCAGCCGAAACACCGGGGAGCTGTTTTTT. Translation gives CASSRNTGELFF.

This chain uses TRBV6-5 with TRBJ1-1; TRBD1 might be the D (6 bases). The CDR3 consists of 16 residues. V dropped 4 bases and J dropped 3 bases, with 18 bases sitting between them. Germline V lookup: CDR1 MNHEY, CDR2 SVGAGI. CDR3 sequence reads: CASSSSLGGRYTEAFF. The CDR3 DNA reads as TGTGCCAGCAGTTCAAGTTTGGGGGGCAGGTACACTGAAGCTTTCTTT.

The chain combines TRBV7-9 with TRBJ2-1; D perhaps matches TRBD2 (5 bases). The CDR3 runs to 13 residues. Germline V gene data show CDR1 as SEHNR and CDR2 as FQNEAQ (reference sequence). V lost 7 bases to trimming and J lost 5 bases, with 12 bases between them. The CDR3 here is CASTRPGDNEQFF. CDR3 nucleotide sequence: TGTGCCAGCACCCGACCCGGGGACAATGAGCAGTTCTTC.

The chain combines TRBV29-1 with TRBJ1-1; 11 nucleotides line up with TRBD1. The CDR3 is 15 amino acids. Germline loops: CDR1 SQVTM, CDR2 ANQGSEA. The V gene end was trimmed by 7 bases and the J gene end by 4 bases; junction bases not matched to a gene: 11. The CDR3: CSDITGTGGTTEAFF. CDR3 nucleotide sequence: TGCAGCGACATCACCGGGACAGGGGGGACCACTGAAGCTTTCTTT.

The J gene is TRBJ2-1, the V gene TRBV6-1; maybe TRBD1 (6 bases). Trimming pared 5 bases from V and 15 bases from J, leaving 14 bases between. This CDR3 spans 11 amino acids. In germline, CDR1 is MNHNS, CDR2 SASEGT. In DNA form, the CDR3 reads TGTGCCAGCAGTCATGCCGGGACATCGTTCTTC. Translating it yields CASSHAGTSFF.

In nucleotides, the CDR3 is TGCAGCGCCTACCCCTACAGTCTTAATGAGCAGTTCTTC. Amino acid sequence: CSAYPYSLNEQFF. The chain recombines TRBV29-1 with TRBJ2-1; D uncertain. This CDR3 is 13 amino acids long. Germline CDR1 is SQVTM and CDR2 is ANQGSEA. Trimming left V 7 bases short and J 7 bases short, with 17 bases between.

The genes are TRBV11-2 and TRBJ2-1; a weak D match, TRBD1 (6 bases). CDR3 length: 12 amino acids. Trimming pared 2 bases from V and 7 bases from J, leaving 6 bases between. Germline CDR1 reads SGHAT; CDR2 reads FQNNGV. The CDR3 DNA follows: TGTGCCAGCAGCTTAACAGGGAATGAGCAGTTCTTC. It is translated as CASSLTGNEQFF. The full variable domain, its missing parts supplied by reference TRBV11-2 and TRBJ2-1, is EAGVAQSPRYKIIEKRQSVAFWCNPISGHATLYWYQQILGQGPKLLIQFQNNGVVDDSQLPKDRFSAERLKGVDSTLKIQPAKLEDSAVYLCASSLTGNEQFFGPGTRLTVL.

The chain has TRBV9 and TRBJ1-2; 8 bases fit TRBD1. After removal of 0 bases from V and 2 bases from J, the junction contained 0 bases not matched to a gene. The CDR3 is 14 amino acids. The germline CDR1 and CDR2 sequences are SGDLS and YYNGEE. Here the CDR3 DNA reads TGTGCCAGCAGCGTAGGGACAGGGAACTATGGCTACACCTTC. It codes for CASSVGTGNYGYTF.

The rearrangement links TRBV6-5 to TRBJ2-7, with D possibly called TRBD1 or TRBD2 (5 bases each). The ends were cut back, 0 bases at V and 6 bases at J, with 18 bases in the middle. Germline V lookup: CDR1 MNHEY, CDR2 SVGAGI. The CDR3 is 16 amino acids. The CDR3 coding sequence is TGTGCCAGCAGTTACTCGGCGGCAGGGAGTGTCGGCGAGCAGTACTTC. Its protein product is CASSYSAAGSVGEQYF.

V gene TRBV4-1 combines with J gene TRBJ2-1; D may be TRBD1 or TRBD2 (6 bases each). Trimming stripped 0 bases from V and 0 bases from J, with 9 bases between. This CDR3 has 16 residues. CDR1 is MGHRA, CDR2 YSYEKL, per germline. The CDR3: CASSQEGGSSYNEQFF. DNA for the CDR3: TGCGCCAGCAGCCAAGAGGGGGGCAGCTCCTACAATGAGCAGTTCTTC.

As regards this clone: Germline and junction disagree at one end, which may indicate a read error. The genes are TRBV2 and TRBJ2-3, with 7 bases that match TRBD2. Germline values: CDR1 SNHLY, CDR2 FYNNEI. The CDR3 is made up of 15 amino acids. The CDR3 region is CTSSELNGGTDTQYF. CDR3 coding DNA: TGTACCAGCAGTGAATTGAACGGGGGGACAGATACGCAGTATTTT.

This clone has a handful of counts. V usage is TRBV29-1 and J usage is TRBJ1-2; possible D gene TRBD1, 5 bases. CDR1 is SQVTM and CDR2 is ANQGSEA in the germline V gene. This CDR3 region has 15 residues. Trimming left V 6 bases short and J 4 bases short, with 21 bases between. The CDR3 region is CSVGGQGGEGYGYTF. The CDR3 DNA follows: TGCAGCGTCGGAGGCCAGGGTGGGGAGGGCTATGGCTACACCTTC.

The V call is TRBV7-9, the J call TRBJ2-1; D gene unclear. The CDR3 runs to 14 residues. With 2 bases removed from V and 8 bases from J, the gap between germline ends came to 13 bases. Germline values: CDR1 SEHNR, CDR2 FQNEAQ (reference sequence). CDR3 loop: CASSLTPSADEQFF. CDR3 bases: TGTGCCAGCAGCTTAACTCCCTCCGCTGATGAGCAGTTCTTC.

The chain uses TRBV14 and TRBJ2-7; D possibly corresponds to TRBD1 (5 bases). Germline CDR1 is SGHDN and CDR2 is FVKESK. V was shortened by 2 bases and J by 3 bases, with 11 bases between the two germline ends. The CDR3 is 14 amino acids. CDR3 sequence reads: CASSQSQDIYEQYF. In DNA, the CDR3 is TGTGCCAGCAGCCAATCCCAGGACATCTACGAGCAGTACTTC.

The chain carries TRBV30 and TRBJ2-1, with a tentative D call TRBD1 (5 bases). V shed 0 bases and J shed 5 bases, with 11 bases lying between them. Germline values: CDR1 GTSNPN, CDR2 SVGIG (reference sequence). This CDR3 is built from 14 residues. CDR3 DNA: TGTGCCTGGAGTGTAGGGGCAGGGAACAATGAGCAGTTCTTC. Protein: CAWSVGAGNNEQFF.

This chain connects TRBV29-1 to TRBJ1-1; 10 bases map to TRBD1. The CDR3 totals 14 residues. The V gene's germline CDR1 is SQVTM and CDR2 ANQGSEA. Losses at the gene ends were 7 bases for V and 4 bases for J; bases not matched to a gene: 9. CDR3 region: CSADGTGVSTEAFF. The CDR3 DNA is TGCAGCGCTGACGGGACAGGGGTAAGCACTGAAGCTTTCTTT.

V gene TRBV6-5 combines with J gene TRBJ2-7; D is ambiguous. The V end was cut by 0 bases, the J end by 2 bases, with 14 bases between. Germline assignment: CDR1 MNHEY and CDR2 SVGAGI. The CDR3 spans 16 residues. The CDR3 DNA reads as TGTGCCAGCAGTTACTCTCGCGTGGGCAGAGCCTACGAGCAGTACTTC. It encodes CASSYSRVGRAYEQYF.

The CDR3 region is CASSQDFTGEAFF. CDR3 bases: TGCGCCAGCAGCCAAGATTTTACAGGGGAAGCTTTCTTT. The chain employs TRBV4-1 and TRBJ1-1, with D possibly TRBD1 on 6 matching bases. Deletions cut 0 bases from V and 8 bases from J, with 10 bases between. Per germline, CDR1 MGHRA and CDR2 YSYEKL. This CDR3 comprises 13 residues.